This TCR beta chain originates from a study of T cells after yellow fever vaccination. Study-wide context: Fractions of low cell number were prepared using SMART-Seq v4 Ultra Low Input. General study results and limits: Re-detected after boosting: most primary clones, approximately 97% of CD4 and around 86% of CD8. Clonotype sharing between CD4 and CD8 compartments was small.

The sample holds many counts of this clonotype. Its antigen is undetermined. The length of the CDR3 is 11 residues. The germline V gene has CDR1 DFQATT and CDR2 SNEGSKA (reference sequence). V lost 5 bases and J lost 9, with 11 bases in between. TCRdb re-analysed the 5' RACE reads in MiXCR, keeping a single row per CDR3 protein. This sample has more than 55,000 distinct CDR3 sequences, with about 7.8% found just once. Source: CD8+ T cells sorted from PBMCs, taken 15 days after the yellow fever booster vaccination. The TCR sequence derives from a man between 25 and 39 years old who received the YFV17D yellow fever vaccine. The V gene is TRBV20-1, the J gene TRBJ2-1, with D tentatively TRBD2 (5 bases). In DNA form, the CDR3 reads TGCAGTGCTGGACTCGTTACTGAGCAGTTCTTC. Translation gives CSAGLVTEQFF.